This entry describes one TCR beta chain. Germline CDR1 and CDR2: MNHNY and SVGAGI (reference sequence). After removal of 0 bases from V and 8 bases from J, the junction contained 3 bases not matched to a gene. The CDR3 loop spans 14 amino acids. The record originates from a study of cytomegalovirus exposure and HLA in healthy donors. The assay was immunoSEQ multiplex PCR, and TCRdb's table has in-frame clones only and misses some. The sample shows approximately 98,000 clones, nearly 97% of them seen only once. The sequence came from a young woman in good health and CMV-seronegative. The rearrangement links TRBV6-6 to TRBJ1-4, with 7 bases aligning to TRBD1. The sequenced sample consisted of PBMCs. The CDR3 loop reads CASSYSWTGEKLFF. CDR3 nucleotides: TGTGCCAGCAGTTACTCCTGGACAGGAGAAAAACTGTTTTTT.